This T cell receptor (beta chain) is drawn from a study of a mutant IDH1 vaccine in newly diagnosed glioma. Study at large: The study started vaccination 4-6 weeks after radiotherapy alone, or with temozolomide cycles. It was at week 35 that visit V12 occurred, and at week 47 that visit V13 did.

Time point of the sample: week 35, safety follow-up. Doses of 300 ug of mutant IDH1 20-mer peptide were given with topical imiquimod. About this clone itself: Its antigen is unidentified.

TCRdb keeps only in-frame clones here, not all; method: immunoSEQ multiplex PCR. The repertoire holds tens of thousands of clones, with about 86% as singletons. With 1 base removed from V and 5 bases from J, the gap between germline ends came to 11 bases. The germline gives CDR1 MRHNA, CDR2 SNTAGT. The CDR3 consists of 14 residues. The chain uses TRBV6-4 and TRBJ2-5; D may be TRBD1 (6 bases). This material consisted of PBMCs, taken from a glioma patient whose treatment included an IDH1 peptide vaccine. The clonotype originates from a middle-aged man with glioma. CDR3 protein: CASSDLGAVETQYF. CDR3 coding DNA: TGTGCCAGCAGTGACTTGGGGGCTGTGGAGACCCAGTACTTC.